This T cell receptor beta chain was sequenced during a study of blood T cells in healthy people across ages. Study-wide findings and caveats: Diversity was estimated from one million T cells, and these estimates were considered underestimates. There was no known CMV status for donors, so expanded clonotype changes were possibly confounded.

This clonotype has more than one count but fewer than ten. The antigen is unknown. Together with a sample-barcoded 5' primer, a J-beta primer mix was included in a second PCR lasting about 6 to 11 cycles. TCRdb re-called the 5' RACE reads through MiXCR, storing one row per CDR3 protein. The table has hundreds of thousands of distinct CDR3 sequences, about 28% seen once. The sequence derives from a woman older than 75 in good health. Sequenced sample: blood.

CDR3 region: CASSLDRWEAFF. CDR3 sequence (DNA): TGTGCCAGCAGCTTAGACAGGTGGGAAGCTTTCTTT. The genes are TRBV7-2 and TRBJ1-1; the D gene is possibly TRBD1 (5 bases). The CDR3 is 12 amino acids. Per the germline V gene, CDR1 is SGHTA and CDR2 is FQGNSA. The V and J ends lost 1 base and 8 bases respectively, with 8 bases between them.